This record looks at one TCR beta chain sequence and its context. Its specificity is not known. Libraries were prepared by immunoSEQ multiplex PCR; TCRdb keeps only in-frame clonotypes and omits some of them. The repertoire consists of some 69,000 clones, with 75% to 85% occurring once and the leading ten covering about an eighth. This sample is drawn from a study of T cell responses to AZD1222 COVID-19 vaccine. Study outcomes and limitations: Increases in Spike-specific TCR breadth and depth were seen after two AZD1222 doses.

Germline lookup yields CDR1 MNHNS and CDR2 SASEGT. V was clipped by 1 base and J by 7 bases; unmatched bases: 7. This CDR3 is built from 16 residues. This TCR derives from an adult who received the AZD1222 COVID-19 vaccine. The rearrangement links TRBV6-1 to TRBJ1-5, with TRBD1 identical over 10 bases. The sequencing here drew on peripheral blood, taken 28 days after the second AZD1222 dose. Here the CDR3 reads CASSEEVGQGGQPQHF. The CDR3 bases are TGTGCCAGCAGTGAAGAGGTAGGACAGGGGGGGCAGCCCCAGCATTTT.